These T cell receptor beta chains were read from a single sample in a study of cytomegalovirus exposure and HLA in healthy donors. Profiled with immunoSEQ multiplex PCR; TCRdb holds only in-frame clones, not every one. The sample lists approximately 97,000 clones, under 95% occurring once. Sequencing used PBMCs. The receptors derive from a woman aged 25 to 39 in good health and CMV-seropositive. CDR3s include the opening cysteine and the closing phenylalanine or tryptophan. D genes are given only for firm matches. Only some rows state a clone size, as once, few, many or a class for expanded clones.

>.|TRBV6-6|.|TRBJ2-7|16
CASSYPPGEREYEQYF
TGTGCCAGCAGTTACCCACCGGGGGAGCGCGAGTACGAGCAGTACTTC
>.|TRBV28|.|TRBJ1-5|12
CGTQSRNQPQHF
TGTGGAACTCAATCCCGCAATCAGCCCCAGCATTTT
>.|TRBV29-1|.|TRBJ2-3|12
CSVPWAPDTQYF
TGCAGCGTACCGTGGGCCCCAGATACGCAGTATTTT
>TRBD1|TRBV7-2|.|TRBJ2-1|19
CASNGVGDRGPRTYNEQFF
TGTGCCAGCAACGGGGTCGGGGACAGGGGGCCCCGAACCTACAATGAGCAGTTCTTC
>.|TRBV7-8|.|TRBJ2-3|18
CASSLDKGWESRTDTQYF
TGTGCCAGCAGCTTAGATAAAGGCTGGGAGAGTCGGACAGATACGCAGTATTTT
>TRBD2|TRBV28|.|TRBJ2-7|13
CASSGEGPYEQYF
TGTGCCAGCTCCGGGGAGGGCCCCTACGAGCAGTACTTC
>TRBD1|TRBV27|.|TRBJ2-7|15
CASSFYAGGPYEQYF
TGTGCCAGCAGTTTTTACGCAGGGGGCCCCTACGAGCAGTACTTC
>TRBD1|TRBV6-1|.|TRBJ2-5|15
CAAVEGGFSGETQYF
TGTGCCGCGGTGGAAGGGGGCTTCAGTGGAGAGACCCAGTACTTC
>.|TRBV6-6|.|TRBJ2-1|13
CASSYDIYNEQFF
TGTGCCAGCAGTTACGACATATACAATGAGCAGTTCTTC
>.|TRBV7-8|once|TRBJ2-7|16
CASTDWGRTDLYEQYF
TGTGCCAGCACGGACTGGGGGCGGACAGATCTGTACGAGCAGTACTTC
>.|TRBV9|.|TRBJ2-5|19
CASSVSIGTTGWGQETQYF
TGTGCCAGCAGCGTATCGATAGGGACAACTGGATGGGGGCAAGAGACCCAGTACTTC
>.|TRBV11-2|.|TRBJ1-1|14
CASSSDLQNTEAFF
TGTGCCAGCAGCTCAGACTTACAGAACACTGAAGCTTTCTTT
>TRBD1|TRBV28|.|TRBJ2-3|16
CASSPRTGWSTDTQYF
TGTGCCAGCAGTCCCCGGACAGGATGGAGCACAGATACGCAGTATTTT
>TRBD1|TRBV4-3|.|TRBJ2-3|15
CASSQTGTGRDTQYF
TGCGCCAGCAGCCAGACCGGGACAGGCCGTGATACGCAGTATTTT